The rows below give T cell receptor beta chains drawn from one sample of a study of identifying expanded T cells in peripheral blood. Sequencing used immunoSEQ multiplex PCR; TCRdb keeps in-frame clones, though not all of them. Among roughly 100,000 clones listed, around 88% were seen once. The sequenced sample was blood. Receptors were obtained from a person aged 18 to 75 in good health. Each CDR3 is given with its conserved first and last residue. D genes are given only for firm matches. The size field is filled for only some rows; it gives once, few, many or a size class.

j_gene | v_gene | d_gene | abundance | CDR3nt | CDR3aa
TRBJ1-2 | TRBV7-9 | . | . | TGTGCCAGCAGCTTAGCGCTGGGCAGGGAGGGTGGCTACACCTTC | CASSLALGREGGYTF
TRBJ2-7 | TRBV29-1 | TRBD1 | . | TGCAGCGTCCCAGGACAGGGACCTTCCTACGAGCAGTACTTC | CSVPGQGPSYEQYF
TRBJ2-5 | TRBV14 | . | . | TGTGCCAGCAGCCTCCAGGTTGGGGAGACCCAGTACTTC | CASSLQVGETQYF
TRBJ2-1 | TRBV2 | TRBD1 | . | TGTGCCGGATCGATCCTAGGACAGGGGATAGATGAGCAGTTCTTC | CAGSILGQGIDEQFF
TRBJ2-7 | TRBV15 | TRBD2 | . | TGTGCCACCAGCAGGACTAGCGGGACCTACGAGCAGTACTTC | CATSRTSGTYEQYF
TRBJ1-1 | TRBV6-5 | . | once | TGTGCCAGCAGTTACCCAGGGAACACTGAAGCTTTCTTT | CASSYPGNTEAFF
TRBJ2-3 | TRBV7-2 | . | . | TGTGCCAGCAGGCCGGAGGGAGATACGCAGTATTTT | CASRPEGDTQYF
TRBJ1-1 | TRBV6-5 | TRBD1 | . | TGTGCCAGCAGGTCAGGGGACAGGGTGCACACTGAAGCTTTCTTT | CASRSGDRVHTEAFF
TRBJ1-5 | TRBV30 | . | few | TGTGCCTGGAGTGTAGGGGGCAATCAGCCCCAGCATTTT | CAWSVGGNQPQHF
TRBJ2-1 | TRBV4-3 | . | . | TGCGCCAGCAGCCCTCTACCCGGGGGCTACAATGAGCAGTTCTTC | CASSPLPGGYNEQFF
TRBJ2-3 | TRBV6-6 | . | . | TGTGCCAGCAGTCCACGGGACGGGAACACAGATACGCAGTATTTT | CASSPRDGNTDTQYF
TRBJ1-5 | TRBV30 | . | . | TGTGCCTGGAGTGCCGGGACAAAGGATCAGCCCCAGCATTTT | CAWSAGTKDQPQHF
TRBJ1-2 | TRBV6-5 | . | . | TGTGCCAGCAGTTACTCTCGGCGGAACCAATATGGCTACACCTTC | CASSYSRRNQYGYTF
TRBJ2-1 | TRBV5-4 | . | . | TGTGCCAGCAGCTCGGATCCACAGAGCATCGGCCTCAATGAGCAGTTCTTC | CASSSDPQSIGLNEQFF
TRBJ1-5 | TRBV4-2 | . | . | TGTGCCAGCAGCCAAGTTGTTCAAGGGAATCAGCCCCAGCATTTT | CASSQVVQGNQPQHF
TRBJ2-3 | TRBV5-1 | . | . | TGCGCCAGCAGCTTCACTAGCCCAATCCCAGATACGCAGTATTTT | CASSFTSPIPDTQYF
TRBJ1-2 | TRBV12-5 | . | . | TGTGCTAGTGGTTTTGACACGTTCTATGGCTACACCTTC | CASGFDTFYGYTF
TRBJ2-1 | TRBV7-9 | . | . | TGTGCCAGCAGCTTAGCGACGGCGGATGAGCAGTTCTTC | CASSLATADEQFF
TRBJ1-3 | TRBV5-6 | . | . | TGTGCCAGCAGCTTGGCACAGGAAAGCTCTGGAAACACCATATATTTT | CASSLAQESSGNTIYF
TRBJ1-2 | TRBV7-8 | TRBD1 | . | TGTGCCAGCAGCTTACTGCGGACAGGAGGAGACTATGGCTACACCTTC | CASSLLRTGGDYGYTF
TRBJ2-5 | TRBV9 | . | . | TGTGCCAGCAGCCCAGAGGGGCTGTGGGAGACCCAGTACTTC | CASSPEGLWETQYF
TRBJ1-2 | TRBV19 | TRBD1 | . | TGTGCCAGTAGTATCCTGGGACAGAACTATGGCTACACCTTC | CASSILGQNYGYTF
TRBJ2-3 | TRBV10-1 | TRBD2 | . | TGCGCCAGCAACTGGTTAGCGGGGCCAGATACGCAGTATTTT | CASNWLAGPDTQYF
TRBJ2-2 | TRBV7-2 | TRBD2 | . | TGTGCCAGCAGCAGAACCCTAGCGGGGGGGACAGGCAGGGAGCTGTTTTTT | CASSRTLAGGTGRELFF
TRBJ1-1 | TRBV28 | . | . | TGTGCCAGCACCTCGGGGCAGAACACTGAAGCTTTCTTT | CASTSGQNTEAFF
TRBJ1-2 | TRBV7-9 | . | few | TGTGCCAGCAGCTTATCGAGGGATGGCTACACCTTC | CASSLSRDGYTF
TRBJ2-7 | TRBV29-1 | . | . | TGCAGCGTTGGGACAGTCTACGAGCAGTACTTC | CSVGTVYEQYF
TRBJ2-3 | TRBV6-6 | . | . | TGTGCCAGCAGTTACTCTCTGGCGGCTAGCACAGATACGCAGTATTTT | CASSYSLAASTDTQYF
TRBJ2-5 | TRBV4-2 | . | . | TGTGCCAGCAGCCAAGAGGACACGGCGGCGGGGCCCCAAGAGACCCAGTACTTC | CASSQEDTAAGPQETQYF
TRBJ1-1 | TRBV27 | . | . | TGTGCCAGCAGCCCAGACCAGGGCCTTGAAGCTTTCTTT | CASSPDQGLEAFF
TRBJ1-5 | TRBV2 | . | . | TGTGCCAGCAGACAGCCCTCTCAGCCCCAGCATTTT | CASRQPSQPQHF
TRBJ2-1 | TRBV14 | TRBD1 | . | TGTGCCAGCAGCCAAACGGGACAGGGGCCAAGCTCCTACAATGAGCAGTTCTTC | CASSQTGQGPSSYNEQFF
TRBJ1-4 | TRBV30 | TRBD1 | . | TGTGCCTGGAGCCTAGGGACAGGCAAAAATGAAAAACTGTTTTTT | CAWSLGTGKNEKLFF
TRBJ2-5 | TRBV2 | . | . | TGTGCCAGCAGTGAAGACGCCCGAGAGATCCAGTACTTC | CASSEDAREIQYF
TRBJ1-1 | TRBV6-1 | . | . | TGTGCCAGCTGGGGCCGGGCGAACACTGAAGCTTTCTTT | CASWGRANTEAFF
TRBJ1-2 | TRBV14 | . | . | TGTGCCAGCAGCCAAGATCCCCAGGTTCGGACCTTC | CASSQDPQVRTF
TRBJ1-1 | TRBV18 | . | . | TGTGCCAGCTCACCAGTAACAGGGTTGGAAACTGAAGCTTTCTTT | CASSPVTGLETEAFF
TRBJ1-5 | TRBV19 | . | . | TGTGCCAGTAGCCCCTCCGCTCTCAATCAGCCCCAGCATTTT | CASSPSALNQPQHF
TRBJ1-4 | TRBV25-1 | . | . | TGTGCCAGCAGTGAATACTTGGGGACGGATAAACTGTTTTTT | CASSEYLGTDKLFF
TRBJ1-3 | TRBV4-1 | TRBD1 | . | TGCGCCAGCAGCCCCCGGGACAGGGGAGCTCCCTTCTCTGGAAACACCATATATTTT | CASSPRDRGAPFSGNTIYF